This T cell receptor beta chain appears in the sequencing data of a study of shared clonotypes between healthy human individuals. Germline assignment: CDR1 SGHKS and CDR2 YYEKEE (reference sequence). Unmatched junction bases numbered 7, after V lost 4 bases and J lost 1 base. This CDR3 is 15 amino acids long. The repertoire was sequenced with immunoSEQ multiplex PCR; TCRdb's copy has only in-frame clones and lacks some. The table has 1,500,000 or so clones, 98% to 99% seen once. Splitting of CD4+ cells produced CD45RA+ naive and CD45RA-negative memory subsets. Findings and caveats of the study: Sorted-subset samples were not fully sequenced, rarefaction indicated. Larger estimated richness was generally recorded for naive subsets relative to memory subsets.

This clone was recorded only once. No antigen is known for it. Specimen: naive CD4+ T cells sorted from blood. Subset given: CD45RA+ positively selected. The J gene is TRBJ2-7, the V gene TRBV5-5, with TRBD1 matching 8 bases. The sequence came from a man in his thirties or forties in good health. The CDR3: CASSTTGGSSYEQYF. CDR3 nucleotide sequence: TGTGCCAGCAGCACTACAGGGGGGAGTTCCTACGAGCAGTACTTC.